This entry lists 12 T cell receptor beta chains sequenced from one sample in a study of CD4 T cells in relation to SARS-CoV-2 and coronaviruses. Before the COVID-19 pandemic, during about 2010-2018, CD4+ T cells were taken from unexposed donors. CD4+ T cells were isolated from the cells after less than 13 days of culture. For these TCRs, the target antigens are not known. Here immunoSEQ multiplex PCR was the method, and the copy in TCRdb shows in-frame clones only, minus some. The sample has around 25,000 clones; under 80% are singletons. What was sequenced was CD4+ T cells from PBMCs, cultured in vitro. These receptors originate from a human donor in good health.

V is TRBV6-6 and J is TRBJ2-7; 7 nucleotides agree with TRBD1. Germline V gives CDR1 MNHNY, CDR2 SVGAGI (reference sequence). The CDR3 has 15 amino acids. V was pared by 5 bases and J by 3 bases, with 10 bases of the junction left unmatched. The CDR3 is CASSNTGVGSYEQYF. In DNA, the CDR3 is TGTGCCAGCAGTAATACAGGGGTAGGAAGCTACGAGCAGTACTTC.

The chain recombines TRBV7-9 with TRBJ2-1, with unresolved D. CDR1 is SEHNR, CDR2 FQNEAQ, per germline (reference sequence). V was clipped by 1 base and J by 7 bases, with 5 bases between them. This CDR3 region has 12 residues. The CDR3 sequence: CASSLGWNEQFF. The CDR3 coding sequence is TGTGCCAGCAGCTTAGGGTGGAATGAGCAGTTCTTC.

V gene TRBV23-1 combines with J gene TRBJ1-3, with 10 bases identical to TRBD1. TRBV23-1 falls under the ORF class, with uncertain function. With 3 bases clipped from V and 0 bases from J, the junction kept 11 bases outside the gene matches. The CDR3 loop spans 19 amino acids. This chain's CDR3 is CASSHPYGTGDCSGNTIYF. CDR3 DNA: TGCGCCAGCAGTCATCCCTACGGGACAGGGGACTGCTCTGGAAACACCATATATTTT.

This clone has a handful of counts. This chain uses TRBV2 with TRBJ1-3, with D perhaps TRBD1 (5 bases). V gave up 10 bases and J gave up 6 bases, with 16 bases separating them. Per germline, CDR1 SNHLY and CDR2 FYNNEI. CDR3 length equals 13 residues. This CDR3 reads CATTRTPTNTIYF. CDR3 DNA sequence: TGTGCCACCACGAGGACACCTACAAACACCATATATTTT.

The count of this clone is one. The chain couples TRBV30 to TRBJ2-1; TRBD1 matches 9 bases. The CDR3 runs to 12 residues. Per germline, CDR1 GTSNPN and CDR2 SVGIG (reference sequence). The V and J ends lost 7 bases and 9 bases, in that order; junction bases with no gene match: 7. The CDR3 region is CASKQGASEQFF. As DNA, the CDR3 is TGTGCCTCCAAACAGGGGGCGTCTGAGCAGTTCTTC. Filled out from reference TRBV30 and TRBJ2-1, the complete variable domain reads SQTIHQWPATLVQPVGSPLSLECTVEGTSNPNLYWYRQAAGRGLQLLFYSVGIGQISSEVPQNLSASRPQDRQFILSSKKLLLSDSGFYLCASKQGASEQFFGPGTRLTVL.

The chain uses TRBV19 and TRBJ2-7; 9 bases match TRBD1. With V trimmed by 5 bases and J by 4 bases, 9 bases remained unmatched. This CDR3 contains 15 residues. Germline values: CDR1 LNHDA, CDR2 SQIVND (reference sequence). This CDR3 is CASSLGTGNLYEQYF. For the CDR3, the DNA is TGTGCCAGTAGTCTTGGGACAGGGAATCTTTACGAGCAGTACTTC.

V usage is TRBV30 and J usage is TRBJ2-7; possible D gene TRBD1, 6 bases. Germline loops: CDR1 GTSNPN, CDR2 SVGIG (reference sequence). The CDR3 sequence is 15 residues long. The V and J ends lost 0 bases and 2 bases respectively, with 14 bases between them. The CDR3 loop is CAWSVMSRGPYEQYF. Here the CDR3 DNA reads TGTGCCTGGAGTGTGATGTCCAGGGGACCCTACGAGCAGTACTTC.

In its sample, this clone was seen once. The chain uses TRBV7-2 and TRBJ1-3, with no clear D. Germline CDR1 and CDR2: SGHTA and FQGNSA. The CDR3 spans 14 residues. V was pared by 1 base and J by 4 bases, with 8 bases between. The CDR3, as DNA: TGTGCCAGCAGCTTAGTCGCGGCCGGAAACACCATATATTTT. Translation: CASSLVAAGNTIYF.

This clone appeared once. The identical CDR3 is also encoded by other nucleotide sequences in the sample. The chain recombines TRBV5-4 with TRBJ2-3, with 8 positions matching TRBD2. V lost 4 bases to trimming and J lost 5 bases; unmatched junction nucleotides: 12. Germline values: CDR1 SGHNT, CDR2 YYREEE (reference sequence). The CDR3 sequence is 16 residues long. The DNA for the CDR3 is TGTGCCAGCAGCACGGATCCGACTAGCGACATAGATACGCAGTATTTT. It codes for CASSTDPTSDIDTQYF.

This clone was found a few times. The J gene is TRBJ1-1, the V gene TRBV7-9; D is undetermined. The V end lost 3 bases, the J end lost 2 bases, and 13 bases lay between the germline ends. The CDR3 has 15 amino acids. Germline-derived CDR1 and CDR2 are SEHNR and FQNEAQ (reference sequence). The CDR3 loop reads CASSLNSGLNTEAFF. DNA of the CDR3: TGTGCCAGCAGCTTGAACTCGGGGTTAAACACTGAAGCTTTCTTT.

CDR3 in amino acids: CASSQDRDQPQHF. The CDR3 nucleotides are TGCGCCAGCAGCCAAGACCGGGATCAGCCCCAGCATTTT. The chain has TRBV4-3 and TRBJ1-5, with D hard to call. CDR3 length: 13 residues. Per the germline V gene, CDR1 is LGHNA and CDR2 is YSLEER. Between the trimmed V and J ends, which lost 0 bases and 5 bases, there was a span of 5 bases.

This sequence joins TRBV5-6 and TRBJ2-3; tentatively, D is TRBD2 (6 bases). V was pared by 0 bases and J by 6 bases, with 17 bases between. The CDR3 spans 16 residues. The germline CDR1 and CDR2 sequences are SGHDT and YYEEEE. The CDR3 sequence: CASSLGGLWRGDTQYF. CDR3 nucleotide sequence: TGTGCCAGCAGCTTGGGGGGACTCTGGCGAGGGGATACGCAGTATTTT.